This T cell receptor beta chain comes out of a study of shared clonotypes between healthy human individuals (TCRdb year 2020). In the study overall: The cohort comprised two women and a few men aged 18 to 49 years. For each donor, CD4 naive and CD4 memory were each run on three plates, CD8 naive on two plates, and CD8 memory on one plate. Blood TCR repertoires of a handful of healthy adults were deeply sequenced to estimate repertoire size and the extent of clonotype sharing between individuals. Libraries were prepared and TCR repertoires were sequenced by different laboratories using diverse techniques, in order to increase sequencing depth and limit assay-specific biases. Each donor's leukapheresis produced roughly between about 0.8 and 8.9 billion PBMCs. Broad study findings and their caveats: Larger estimated clonotype richness was generally found for naive subsets than for memory subsets. Pairwise subsampling led to the expectation that sequencing depth would affect the degree of clonotype sharing among donors. The small number of donors limited the genetic and exposure-history diversity represented. Only blood was sampled, and tissue TCR repertoires likely differ from those in blood. Rarefaction of sorted-subset datasets indicated incomplete sequencing despite the large sequencing depth. Higher generation probabilities were observed for clonotypes shared by all four sorted-subset donors than for non-shared clonotypes. When a handful of donors were compared, the shared fraction of clonotypes was 5% to 6.5% for naive CD4, roughly 3.4% for naive CD8, about 2.5% for memory CD4, and 0.3% to 0.5% for memory CD8.

Donors were healthy HIV-negative adults with no recently reported acute infections or vaccinations. All donors were Caucasian adults living in Nashville, Tennessee, USA. Magnetic negative selection was used to enrich CD4+ T cells, after which naive cells were positively selected on CD45RA and the negative fraction became the memory subset. After blood collection by leukapheresis, PBMCs were isolated using Ficoll-Histopaque density gradient centrifugation and then cryopreserved in the vapor phase of liquid nitrogen. Purity and quantity of every magnetically sorted T cell population were checked by analytical flow cytometry. From each sorted fraction, genomic DNA was isolated and quantified by UV absorbance on a Nanodrop 2000c. Comment on this clone: Its recognized antigen is unknown. Base qualities are not at hand, and no much larger clone is one base apart.

In the germline V gene (reference sequence), CDR1 corresponds to LNHNV and CDR2 to YYDKDF. Compared with germline, V lacks 9 bases and J lacks 3 bases; bases without a gene match: 13. The cysteine opens and the phenylalanine closes a CDR3 of 15 amino acids. Of all the DNA, just the CDR3 is kept, 45 bases in frame from base 1. Using the deep immunoSEQ assay, multiplex PCR amplified TCR CDR3 regions from genomic DNA. Extracted genomic DNA from each cell subset was distributed evenly across all wells of several immunoSEQ 96-well plates, and each plate was treated as a replicate. Each replicate PCR for sorted subsets received roughly 0.2 ug genomic DNA, equal to 30,000 or so T cell genomes. Purified libraries were measured with a Qubit 3.0 fluorometer, size-checked on a Bioanalyzer 2100, and measured again with the KAPA Library Quantification kit. Every immunoSEQ 96-well plate was sequenced on a dedicated single-read 150-cycle Illumina NextSeq 550 flow cell. In the paper's pipeline: Because only junctional sequences without quality scores were contained in the immunoSEQ output, filtering matching that applied to full-length reads could not be performed. To assign V/J genes and CDR3, sequences were annotated against IMGT germline references using PyIR, a Python wrapper for IgBLAST v1.9. Reads with weak V/J assignments (E-value above 1e-6), missing CDR3, stop codons, out-of-frame junctions, or ambiguous translated residues were removed. V3J clonotypes were defined by identical inferred V gene, J gene, and CDR3 amino acid sequence. To compute the percentage overlap between repertoires, the number of shared unique clonotypes was divided by the size of the smaller repertoire. Richness of each repertoire was evaluated using RTK rarefaction, the Chao1 estimator, and Recon v2.1 estimates of unobserved clonotypes. Generation probabilities for all TCRbeta clonotypes obtained by the gDNA method from four donors were computed using OLGA. What TCRdb holds here is the immuneACCESS table cut down to in-frame rearrangements. Part of the clones is not present; checked against another copy, under half of the missing clones reflect an unresolved V gene, and the others are unexplained. The D gene and trimming were derived from the DNA, and the V and J assignments and clone size from that table. The sample yields millions of clones; over 90% were counted once. Of the sample, 0.3% to 0.4% is held by the ten largest clones.

The V gene is TRBV15 and the J gene is TRBJ2-7, and TRBD2 matches 8 of the central bases. Sequencing was done on a sample of naive CD4+ T cells from PBMCs. Sample cell subset or site, as interpreted from the label and publication: CD45RA+ positively selected. The source is a man between 18 and 35 years old in good health. Some clones in this sample may be carry-over from other donors' samples. CDR3 sequence: CATAGGSGIFYEQYF. The bases are TGTGCCACGGCCGGGGGTAGCGGGATCTTCTACGAGCAGTACTTC. When the CDR3 is completed using the reference TRBV15 and TRBJ2-7 genes on either side, the full variable domain is DAMVIQNPRYQVTQFGKPVTLSCSQTLNHNVMYWYQQKSSQAPKLLFHYYDKDFNNEADTPDNFQSRRPNTSFCFLDIRSPGLGDTAMYLCATAGGSGIFYEQYFGPGTRLTVT.